These T cell receptor beta chains were read from a single sample in a study of cytomegalovirus exposure and HLA in healthy donors. The assay was immunoSEQ multiplex PCR, and TCRdb's table has in-frame clones only and misses some. In the table there are approximately 230,000 clones, roughly 90% of which are singletons. The sequencing input was PBMCs. Receptor source: a young man in good health and CMV-seropositive. Each CDR3 is given with its conserved first and last residue. Each record gives: D gene, V gene, clone size, J gene, CDR3 protein, CDR3 DNA. A D gene is named only where the DNA matches it firmly. Some rows mark clone size as missing; the rest say once, few, many or name a class of expanded clone.

.	TRBV5-3	.	TRBJ1-2	CARSLGGNYGYTF	TGTGCCAGAAGCTTGGGGGGTAACTATGGCTACACCTTC
.	TRBV27	few	TRBJ2-7	CASSTVSSYEQYF	TGTGCCAGCAGTACTGTTAGCTCCTACGAGCAGTACTTC
.	TRBV29-1	.	TRBJ2-5	CSVVDSKETQYF	TGCAGCGTTGTCGACAGTAAAGAGACCCAGTACTTC
.	TRBV30	.	TRBJ1-5	CAWTLGDGNQPQHF	TGTGCCTGGACCCTGGGCGATGGCAATCAGCCCCAGCATTTT
.	TRBV7-9	.	TRBJ1-1	CASSLAGTEAFF	TGTGCCAGCAGCTTGGCGGGCACTGAAGCTTTCTTT
TRBD2	TRBV28	.	TRBJ2-7	CASRSLRGSGRPTYEQYF	TGTGCCAGCAGGTCCCTTAGGGGTAGCGGGAGGCCTACTTACGAGCAGTACTTC
TRBD1	TRBV5-5	.	TRBJ2-7	CASSPGAGQGYEQYF	TGTGCCAGCAGCCCTGGGGCGGGACAGGGGTACGAGCAGTACTTC
.	TRBV28	few	TRBJ1-5	CASSWGQGNQPQHF	TGTGCCAGCAGTTGGGGACAAGGCAATCAGCCCCAGCATTTT
.	TRBV27	.	TRBJ1-2	CASSQGGQNYGYTF	TGTGCCAGCAGTCAAGGGGGTCAGAACTATGGCTACACCTTC
.	TRBV4-2	.	TRBJ2-7	CASSQQGSYEQYF	TGTGCCAGCAGCCAACAGGGATCCTACGAGCAGTACTTC
.	TRBV2	.	TRBJ1-5	CASSEQEDSNQPQHF	TGTGCCAGCAGTGAGCAAGAGGATAGCAATCAGCCCCAGCATTTT
TRBD1	TRBV5-1	.	TRBJ1-4	CASSPWTGVDEKLFF	TGCGCCAGCAGCCCCTGGACAGGGGTGGATGAAAAACTGTTTTTT
.	TRBV6-1	.	TRBJ2-7	CASSDAVEQYF	TGTGCCAGCAGTGATGCCGTGGAGCAGTACTTC
.	TRBV2	.	TRBJ2-3	CASSPGRGTDTQYF	TGTGCCAGCAGTCCCGGGCGCGGCACAGATACGCAGTATTTT
.	TRBV27	.	TRBJ2-6	CASSFSQQYSGANVLTF	TGTGCCAGCAGTTTTTCACAGCAATACTCTGGGGCCAACGTCCTGACTTTC
.	TRBV30	.	TRBJ1-1	CAWSVSSGWGSAAFF	TGTGCCTGGAGTGTATCCTCGGGATGGGGGTCGGCCGCTTTCTTT
.	TRBV11-2	.	TRBJ1-1	CASSLRMNTEAFF	TGTGCCAGCAGCTTACGCATGAACACTGAAGCTTTCTTT
.	TRBV7-6	.	TRBJ1-1	CASSLVPPGDGTEAFF	TGTGCCAGCAGCTTAGTTCCCCCCGGGGACGGCACTGAAGCTTTCTTT
TRBD1	TRBV4-3	.	TRBJ1-1	CASSQAKGQGNTEAFF	TGCGCCAGCAGCCAAGCCAAGGGACAGGGTAACACTGAAGCTTTCTTT
.	TRBV9	.	TRBJ2-2	CASSVTGDYNTGELFF	TGTGCCAGCAGCGTAACAGGGGACTATAACACCGGGGAGCTGTTTTTT
TRBD2	TRBV5-6	.	TRBJ2-1	CASSTSGLAGANEQFF	TGTGCCAGCAGCACGTCGGGGCTAGCGGGAGCCAATGAGCAGTTCTTC
.	TRBV12-5	.	TRBJ1-4	CASGPGEPTNEKLFF	TGTGCTAGTGGTCCAGGGGAGCCCACTAATGAAAAACTGTTTTTT
TRBD1	TRBV27	.	TRBJ2-7	CASSFRGREQYF	TGTGCCAGCAGTTTTAGGGGGCGCGAGCAGTACTTC
.	TRBV30	once	TRBJ2-5	CAWTMDLGRETQYF	TGTGCCTGGACAATGGATCTAGGGCGTGAGACCCAGTACTTC
.	TRBV30	.	TRBJ1-1	CAWSVQVTEAFF	TGTGCCTGGAGTGTTCAGGTTACTGAAGCTTTCTTT
TRBD1	TRBV10-3	.	TRBJ2-7	CAISDPGQATYEQYF	TGTGCCATCAGTGACCCAGGACAGGCCACCTACGAGCAGTACTTC
TRBD1	TRBV6-1	.	TRBJ2-5	CASRPRGRWETQYF	TGTGCCAGCAGACCTAGGGGGCGGTGGGAGACCCAGTACTTC
.	TRBV6-1	.	TRBJ1-2	CASREATYNYGYTF	TGTGCCAGCAGGGAGGCCACTTATAACTATGGCTACACCTTC
TRBD1	TRBV15	once	TRBJ1-5	CATSNRDSYSNQPQHF	TGTGCCACCAGCAATAGGGACAGTTATAGCAATCAGCCCCAGCATTTT
.	TRBV6-1	.	TRBJ2-7	CASSVGTYEQYF	TGTGCCAGCAGTGTGGGGACATACGAGCAGTACTTC
TRBD1	TRBV5-1	.	TRBJ1-2	CASSLDGQGGYTF	TGCGCCAGCAGCTTGGACGGACAGGGAGGCTACACCTTC
.	TRBV4-2	.	TRBJ1-2	CASSPSQESANYGYTF	TGTGCCAGCAGCCCGAGCCAAGAATCTGCTAACTATGGCTACACCTTC
TRBD1	TRBV28	.	TRBJ1-1	CASRLLDRLDTEAFF	TGTGCCAGCCGCTTATTGGACAGGTTGGACACTGAAGCTTTCTTT
.	TRBV4-2	.	TRBJ2-3	CASSPLTQVSITDTQYF	TGTGCCAGCAGCCCGCTAACTCAGGTATCTATAACAGATACGCAGTATTTT
TRBD1	TRBV9	.	TRBJ1-2	CASSVVRDRAYGYTF	TGTGCCAGCAGCGTAGTCAGGGACAGGGCGTATGGCTACACCTTC
.	TRBV5-8	.	TRBJ1-2	CASSFGNLISNYGYTF	TGTGCCAGCAGCTTCGGGAACCTAATATCTAACTATGGCTACACCTTC
TRBD1	TRBV28	.	TRBJ1-1	CASSLPQGLGTEAFF	TGTGCCAGCAGTTTACCACAGGGGCTGGGCACTGAAGCTTTCTTT
.	TRBV11-3	.	TRBJ1-4	CASSFQGINEKLFF	TGTGCCAGCAGCTTTCAGGGGATAAATGAAAAACTGTTTTTT
TRBD1	TRBV9	.	TRBJ2-7	CASSVAGQGAEQYF	TGTGCCAGCAGCGTAGCGGGACAGGGGGCCGAGCAGTACTTC
.	TRBV19	.	TRBJ2-7	CATEGENGDEQYF	TGTGCCACCGAGGGGGAAAACGGGGACGAGCAGTACTTC
.	TRBV11-2	.	TRBJ1-1	CASSSGKGNTEAFF	TGTGCCAGCAGCTCTGGAAAGGGGAACACTGAAGCTTTCTTT
.	TRBV7-9	.	TRBJ2-3	CASSGRAVVWTDTQYF	TGTGCCAGCAGCGGTAGGGCGGTAGTCTGGACAGATACGCAGTATTTT
TRBD1	TRBV11-2	.	TRBJ2-5	CASSLHVPGQGAKTQYF	TGTGCCAGCAGCCTCCACGTTCCGGGACAGGGGGCAAAGACCCAGTACTTC
.	TRBV5-6	.	TRBJ1-4	CASSSLQQPWEKLFF	TGTGCCAGCAGCTCTTTACAGCAACCATGGGAAAAACTGTTTTTT